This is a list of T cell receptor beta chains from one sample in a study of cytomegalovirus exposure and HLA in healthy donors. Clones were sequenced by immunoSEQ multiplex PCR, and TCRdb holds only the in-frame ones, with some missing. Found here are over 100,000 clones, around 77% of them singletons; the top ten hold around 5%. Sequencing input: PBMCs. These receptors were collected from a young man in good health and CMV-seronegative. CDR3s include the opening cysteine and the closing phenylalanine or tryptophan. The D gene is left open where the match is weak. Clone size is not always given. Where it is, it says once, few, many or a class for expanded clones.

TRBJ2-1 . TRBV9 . CASSVGGSAYNEQFF TGTGCCAGCAGCGTAGGAGGGAGTGCGTACAATGAGCAGTTCTTC
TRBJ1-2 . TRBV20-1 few CSARVHYGYTF TGCAGTGCACGGGTCCACTATGGCTACACCTTC
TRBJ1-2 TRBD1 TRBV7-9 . CATGQGIYGYTF TGTGCCACAGGACAGGGGATATATGGCTACACCTTC
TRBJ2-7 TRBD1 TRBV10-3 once CAITADRADEQYF TGTGCCATCACCGCGGACAGGGCGGACGAGCAGTACTTC
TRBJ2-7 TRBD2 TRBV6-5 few CASSYGGVYEQYF TGTGCCAGCAGTTACGGGGGGGTCTACGAGCAGTACTTC
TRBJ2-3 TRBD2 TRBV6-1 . CASSLLADTQYF TGTGCCAGCAGCTTACTAGCGGATACGCAGTATTTT
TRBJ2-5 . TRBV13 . CASSSPSRDFYKETQYF TGTGCCAGCAGCTCGCCGTCCAGGGACTTTTATAAAGAGACCCAGTACTTC
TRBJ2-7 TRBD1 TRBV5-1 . CASSSTGTGEDEQYF TGCGCCAGCAGCTCCACCGGGACAGGGGAAGACGAGCAGTACTTC
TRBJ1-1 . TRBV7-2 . CASSLAPYASEAFF TGTGCCAGCAGCTTAGCCCCGTATGCGAGTGAAGCTTTCTTT
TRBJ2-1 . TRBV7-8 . CASSSDNEQFF TGTGCCAGCAGCTCTGACAATGAGCAGTTCTTC
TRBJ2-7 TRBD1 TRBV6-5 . CASSYVGTGVGEQYF TGTGCCAGCAGTTACGTTGGGACAGGGGTTGGCGAGCAGTACTTC